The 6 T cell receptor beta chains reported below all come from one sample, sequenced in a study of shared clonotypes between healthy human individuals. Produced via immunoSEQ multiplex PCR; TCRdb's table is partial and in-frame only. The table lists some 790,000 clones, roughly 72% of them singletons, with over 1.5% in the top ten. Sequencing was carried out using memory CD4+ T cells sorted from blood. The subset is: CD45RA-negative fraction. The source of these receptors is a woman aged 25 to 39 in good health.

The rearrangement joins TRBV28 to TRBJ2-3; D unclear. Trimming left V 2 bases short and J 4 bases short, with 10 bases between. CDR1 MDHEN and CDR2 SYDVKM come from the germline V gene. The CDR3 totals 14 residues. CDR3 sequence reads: CASSLGRWADTQYF. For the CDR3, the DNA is TGTGCCAGCAGTTTAGGCCGCTGGGCAGATACGCAGTATTTT.

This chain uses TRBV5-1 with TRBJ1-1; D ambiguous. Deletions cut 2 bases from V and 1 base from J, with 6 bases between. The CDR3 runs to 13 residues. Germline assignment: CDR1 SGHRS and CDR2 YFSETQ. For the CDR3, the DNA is TGCGCCAGCAGCTTCCAACAGAACACTGAAGCTTTCTTT. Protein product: CASSFQQNTEAFF.

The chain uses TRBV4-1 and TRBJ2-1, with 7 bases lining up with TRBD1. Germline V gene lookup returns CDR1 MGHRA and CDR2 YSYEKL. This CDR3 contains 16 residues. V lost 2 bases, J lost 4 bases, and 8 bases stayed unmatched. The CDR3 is CASSQPGQDTYNEQFF. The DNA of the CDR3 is TGCGCCAGCAGCCAACCAGGACAGGATACATACAATGAGCAGTTCTTC.

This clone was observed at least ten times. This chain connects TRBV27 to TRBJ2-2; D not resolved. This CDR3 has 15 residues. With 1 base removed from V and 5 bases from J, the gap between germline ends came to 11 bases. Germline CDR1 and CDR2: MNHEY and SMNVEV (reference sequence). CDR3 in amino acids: CASSLLGRLTGELFF. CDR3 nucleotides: TGTGCCAGCAGTTTATTGGGCAGGTTAACCGGGGAGCTGTTTTTT.

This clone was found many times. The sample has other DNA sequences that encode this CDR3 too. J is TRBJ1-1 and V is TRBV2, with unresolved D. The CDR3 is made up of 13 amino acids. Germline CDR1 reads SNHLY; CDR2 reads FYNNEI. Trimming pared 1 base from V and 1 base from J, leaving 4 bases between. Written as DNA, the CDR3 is TGTGCCAGCAGTGAAGGGGGGAACACTGAAGCTTTCTTT. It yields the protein CASSEGGNTEAFF. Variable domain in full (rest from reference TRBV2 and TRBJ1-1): EPEVTQTPSHQVTQMGQEVILRCVPISNHLYFYWYRQILGQKVEFLVSFYNNEISEKSEIFDDQFSVERPDGSNFTLKIRSTKLEDSAMYFCASSEGGNTEAFFGQGTRLTVV.

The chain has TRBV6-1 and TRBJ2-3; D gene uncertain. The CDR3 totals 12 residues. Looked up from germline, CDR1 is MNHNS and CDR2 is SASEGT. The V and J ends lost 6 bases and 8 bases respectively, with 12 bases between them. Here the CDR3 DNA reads TGTGCCAGCAGGGCACTGTCGGCTACGCAGTATTTT. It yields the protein CASRALSATQYF.